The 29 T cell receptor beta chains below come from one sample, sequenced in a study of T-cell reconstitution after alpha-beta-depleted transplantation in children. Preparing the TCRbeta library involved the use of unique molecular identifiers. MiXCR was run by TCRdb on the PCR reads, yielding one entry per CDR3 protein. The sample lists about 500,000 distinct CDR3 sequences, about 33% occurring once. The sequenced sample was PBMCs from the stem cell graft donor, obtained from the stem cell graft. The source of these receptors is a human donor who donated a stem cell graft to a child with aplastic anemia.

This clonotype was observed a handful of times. CDR3: CASSLEIGFYGYTF. In nucleotides, the CDR3 is TGTGCCAGCAGCTTAGAGATTGGGTTCTATGGCTACACCTTC. The V gene is TRBV7-2, the J gene TRBJ1-2, with unresolved D. The germline V gene has CDR1 SGHTA and CDR2 FQGNSA. The ends were cut back, 1 base at V and 4 bases at J, with 10 bases in the middle. The CDR3 contains 14 residues.

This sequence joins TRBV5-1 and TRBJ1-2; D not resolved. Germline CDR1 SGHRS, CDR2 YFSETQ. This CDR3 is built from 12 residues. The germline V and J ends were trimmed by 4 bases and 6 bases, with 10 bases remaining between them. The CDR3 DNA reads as TGCGCCAGCAGCGGGAGCGAAAATGGCTACACCTTC. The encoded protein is CASSGSENGYTF.

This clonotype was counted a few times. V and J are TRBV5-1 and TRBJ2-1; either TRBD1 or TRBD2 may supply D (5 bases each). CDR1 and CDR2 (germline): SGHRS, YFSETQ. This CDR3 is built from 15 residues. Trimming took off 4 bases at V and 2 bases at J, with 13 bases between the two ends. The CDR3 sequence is CASSPRGATYNEQFF. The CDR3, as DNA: TGCGCCAGCAGCCCGAGGGGAGCTACCTACAATGAGCAGTTCTTC.

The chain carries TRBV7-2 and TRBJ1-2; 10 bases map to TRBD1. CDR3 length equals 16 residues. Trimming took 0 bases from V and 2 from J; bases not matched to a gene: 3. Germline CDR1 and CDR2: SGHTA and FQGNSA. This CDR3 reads CASSLAGTGANYGYTF. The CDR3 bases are TGTGCCAGCAGCTTAGCCGGGACAGGGGCGAACTATGGCTACACCTTC.

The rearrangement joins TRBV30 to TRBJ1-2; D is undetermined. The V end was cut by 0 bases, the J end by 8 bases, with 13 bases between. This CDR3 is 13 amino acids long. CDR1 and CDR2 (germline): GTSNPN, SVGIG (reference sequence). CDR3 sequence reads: CAWSVDVAWGYTF. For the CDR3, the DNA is TGTGCCTGGAGTGTAGACGTGGCGTGGGGCTACACCTTC.

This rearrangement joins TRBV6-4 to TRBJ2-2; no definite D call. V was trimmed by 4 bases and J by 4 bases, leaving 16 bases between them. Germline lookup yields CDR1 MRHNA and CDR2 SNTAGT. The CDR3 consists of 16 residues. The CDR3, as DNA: TGTGCCAGCAGTGTCTCGGCCCTACCGGGCACCGGGGAGCTGTTTTTT. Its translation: CASSVSALPGTGELFF.

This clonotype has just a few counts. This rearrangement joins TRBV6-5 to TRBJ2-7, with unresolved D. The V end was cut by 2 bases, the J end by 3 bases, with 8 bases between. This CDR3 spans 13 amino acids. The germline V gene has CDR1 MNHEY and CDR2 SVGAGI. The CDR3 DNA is TGTGCCAGCAGTTACGGGCCGAACTACGAGCAGTACGTC. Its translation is CASSYGPNYEQYV.

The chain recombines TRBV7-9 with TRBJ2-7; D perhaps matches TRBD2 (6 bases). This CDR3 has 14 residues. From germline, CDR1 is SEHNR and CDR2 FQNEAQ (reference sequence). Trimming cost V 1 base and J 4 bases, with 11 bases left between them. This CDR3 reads CASSLGREPYEQYF. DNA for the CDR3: TGTGCCAGCAGCTTAGGCCGGGAGCCTTACGAGCAGTACTTC.

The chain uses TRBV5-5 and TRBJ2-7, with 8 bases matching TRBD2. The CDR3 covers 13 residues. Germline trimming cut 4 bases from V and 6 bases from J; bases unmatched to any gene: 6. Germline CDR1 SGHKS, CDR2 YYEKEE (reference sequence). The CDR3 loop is CASSLGLAPEQYV. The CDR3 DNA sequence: TGTGCCAGCAGCCTCGGACTAGCACCCGAGCAGTACGTC.

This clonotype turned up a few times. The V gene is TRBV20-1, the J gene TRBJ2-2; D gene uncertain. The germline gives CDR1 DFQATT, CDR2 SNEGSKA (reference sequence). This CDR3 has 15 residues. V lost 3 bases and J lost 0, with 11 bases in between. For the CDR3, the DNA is TGCAGTGCTAGCCTACCTTCCGCGAACACCGGGGAGCTGTTTTTT. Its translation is CSASLPSANTGELFF.

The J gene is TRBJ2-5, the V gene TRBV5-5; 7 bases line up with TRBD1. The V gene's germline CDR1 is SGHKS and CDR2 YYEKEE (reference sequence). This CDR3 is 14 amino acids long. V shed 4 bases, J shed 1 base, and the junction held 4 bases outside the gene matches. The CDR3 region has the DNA TGTGCCAGCAGCCTGGGACAGCGCCAAGAGACCCAGTACTTC. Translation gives CASSLGQRQETQYF.

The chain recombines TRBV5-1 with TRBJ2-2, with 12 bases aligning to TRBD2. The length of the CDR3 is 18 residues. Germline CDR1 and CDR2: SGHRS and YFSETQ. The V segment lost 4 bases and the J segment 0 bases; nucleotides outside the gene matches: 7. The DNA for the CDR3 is TGCGCCAGCAGCGGAGGACTAGCGGGGCCCCCGAACACCGGGGAGCTGTTTTTT. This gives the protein CASSGGLAGPPNTGELFF.

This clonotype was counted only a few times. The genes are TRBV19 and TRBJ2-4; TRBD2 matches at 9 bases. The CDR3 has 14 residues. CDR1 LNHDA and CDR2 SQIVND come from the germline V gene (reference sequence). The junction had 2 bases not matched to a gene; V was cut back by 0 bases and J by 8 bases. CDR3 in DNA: TGTGCCAGTAGTATAGATAGCGGGAGTGACATTCAGTACTTC. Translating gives CASSIDSGSDIQYF.

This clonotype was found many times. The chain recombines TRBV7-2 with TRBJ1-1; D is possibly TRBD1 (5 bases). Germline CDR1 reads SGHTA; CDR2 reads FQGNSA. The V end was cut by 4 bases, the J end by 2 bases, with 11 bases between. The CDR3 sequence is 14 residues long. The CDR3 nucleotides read TGTGCCAGCAGCTCAGGGACGGCTAACACTGAAGCTTTCTTT. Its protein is CASSSGTANTEAFF.

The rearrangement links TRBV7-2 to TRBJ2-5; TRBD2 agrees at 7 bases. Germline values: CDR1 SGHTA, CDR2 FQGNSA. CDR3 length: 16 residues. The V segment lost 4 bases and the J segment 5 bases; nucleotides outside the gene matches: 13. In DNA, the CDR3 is TGTGCCAGCAGCTCCCCCCCTGGGCGGGAGAGGGAGACCCAGTACTTC. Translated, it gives CASSSPPGRERETQYF.

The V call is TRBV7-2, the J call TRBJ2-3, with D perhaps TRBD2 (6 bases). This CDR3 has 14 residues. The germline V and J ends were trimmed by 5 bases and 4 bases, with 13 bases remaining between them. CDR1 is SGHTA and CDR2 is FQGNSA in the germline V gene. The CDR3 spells CASSPPWGADTQYF. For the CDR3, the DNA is TGTGCCAGCAGCCCCCCATGGGGGGCAGATACGCAGTATTTT.

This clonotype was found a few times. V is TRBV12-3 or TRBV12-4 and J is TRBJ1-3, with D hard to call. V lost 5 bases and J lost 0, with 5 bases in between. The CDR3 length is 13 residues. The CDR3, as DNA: TGTGCCAGCAGTGGGTCCTCTGGAAACACCATATATTTT. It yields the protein CASSGSSGNTIYF.

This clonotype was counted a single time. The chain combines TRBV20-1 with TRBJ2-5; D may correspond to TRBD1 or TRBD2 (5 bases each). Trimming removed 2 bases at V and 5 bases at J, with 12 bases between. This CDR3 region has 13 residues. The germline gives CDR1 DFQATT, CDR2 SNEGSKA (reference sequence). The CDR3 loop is CSARSGTWETQYF. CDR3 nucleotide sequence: TGCAGTGCTAGATCCGGGACCTGGGAGACCCAGTACTTC.

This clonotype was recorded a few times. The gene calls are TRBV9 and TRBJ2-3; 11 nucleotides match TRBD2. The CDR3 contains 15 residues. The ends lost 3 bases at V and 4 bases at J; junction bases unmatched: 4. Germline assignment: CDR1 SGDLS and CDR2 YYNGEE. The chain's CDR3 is CASSATSGKPDTQYF. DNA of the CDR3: TGTGCCAGCAGCGCGACTAGCGGGAAGCCAGATACGCAGTATTTT.

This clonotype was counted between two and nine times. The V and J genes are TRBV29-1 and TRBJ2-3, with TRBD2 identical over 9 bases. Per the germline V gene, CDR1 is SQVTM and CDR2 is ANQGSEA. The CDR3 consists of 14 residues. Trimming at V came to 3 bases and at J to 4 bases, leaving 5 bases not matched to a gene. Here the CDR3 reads CSVDPSGKADTQYF. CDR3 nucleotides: TGCAGCGTTGACCCTAGCGGGAAGGCAGATACGCAGTATTTT.

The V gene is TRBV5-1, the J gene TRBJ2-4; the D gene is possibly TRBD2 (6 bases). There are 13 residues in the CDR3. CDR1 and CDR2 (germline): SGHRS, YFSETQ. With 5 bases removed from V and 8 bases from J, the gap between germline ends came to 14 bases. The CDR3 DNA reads TGCGCCAGCAGACCTACCGGAGGGGACATTCAGTACTTC. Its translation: CASRPTGGDIQYF.

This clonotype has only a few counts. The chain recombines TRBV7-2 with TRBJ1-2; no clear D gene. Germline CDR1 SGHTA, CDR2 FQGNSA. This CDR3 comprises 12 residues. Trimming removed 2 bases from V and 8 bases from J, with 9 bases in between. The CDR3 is CASSLSQGGYTF. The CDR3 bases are TGTGCCAGCAGCTTAAGTCAAGGAGGCTACACCTTC.

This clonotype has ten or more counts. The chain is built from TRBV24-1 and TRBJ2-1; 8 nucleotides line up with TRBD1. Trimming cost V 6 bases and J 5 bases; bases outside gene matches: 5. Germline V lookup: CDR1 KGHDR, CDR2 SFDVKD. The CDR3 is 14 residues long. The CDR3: CATSPGQAHNEQFF. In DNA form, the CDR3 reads TGTGCCACCAGTCCGGGACAGGCACACAATGAGCAGTTCTTC.

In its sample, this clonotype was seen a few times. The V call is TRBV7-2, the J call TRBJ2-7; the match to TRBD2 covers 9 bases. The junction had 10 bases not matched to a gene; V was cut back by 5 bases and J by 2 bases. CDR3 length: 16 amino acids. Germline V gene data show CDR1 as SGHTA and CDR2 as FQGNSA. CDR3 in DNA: TGTGCCAGCAGCCGGATACCCGGGACTAGCACCTACGAGCAGTACTTC. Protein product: CASSRIPGTSTYEQYF.

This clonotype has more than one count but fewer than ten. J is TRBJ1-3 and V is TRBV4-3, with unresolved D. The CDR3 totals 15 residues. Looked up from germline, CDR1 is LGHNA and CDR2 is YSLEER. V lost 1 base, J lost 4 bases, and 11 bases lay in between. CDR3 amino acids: CASSQVEVKGNTIYF. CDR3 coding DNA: TGCGCCAGCAGCCAAGTGGAGGTGAAAGGAAACACCATATATTTT.

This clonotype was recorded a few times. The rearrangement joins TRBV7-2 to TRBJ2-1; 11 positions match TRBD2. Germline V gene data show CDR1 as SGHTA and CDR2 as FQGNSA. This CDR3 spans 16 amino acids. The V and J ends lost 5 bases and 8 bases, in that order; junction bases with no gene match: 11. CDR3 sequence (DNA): TGTGCCAGCAGCCGCAGGCTAGCGGGGGGTTTAGATGAGCAGTTCTTC. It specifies CASSRRLAGGLDEQFF.

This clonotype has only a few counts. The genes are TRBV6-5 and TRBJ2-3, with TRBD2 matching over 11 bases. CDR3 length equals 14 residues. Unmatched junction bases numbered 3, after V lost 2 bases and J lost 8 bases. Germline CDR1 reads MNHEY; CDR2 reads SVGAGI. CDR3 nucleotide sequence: TGTGCCAGCAGTTACCCCCTAGCGGGAGGTACGCAGTATTTT. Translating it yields CASSYPLAGGTQYF.

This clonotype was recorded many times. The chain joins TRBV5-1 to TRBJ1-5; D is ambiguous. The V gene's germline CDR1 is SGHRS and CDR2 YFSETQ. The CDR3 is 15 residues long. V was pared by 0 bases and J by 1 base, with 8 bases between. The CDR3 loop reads CASSLAGASNQPQHF. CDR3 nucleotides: TGCGCCAGCAGCTTGGCGGGAGCCAGCAATCAGCCCCAGCATTTT.

The CDR3 nucleotides read TGCGCCAGCAGCCATAGCGGGAGTGGAAATGAGCAGTTCTTC. Translation gives CASSHSGSGNEQFF. The gene calls are TRBV4-1 and TRBJ2-1; TRBD2 agrees at 9 bases. Per germline, CDR1 MGHRA and CDR2 YSYEKL. This CDR3 region has 14 residues. V dropped 3 bases and J dropped 7; count of bases not matched to a gene: 4.